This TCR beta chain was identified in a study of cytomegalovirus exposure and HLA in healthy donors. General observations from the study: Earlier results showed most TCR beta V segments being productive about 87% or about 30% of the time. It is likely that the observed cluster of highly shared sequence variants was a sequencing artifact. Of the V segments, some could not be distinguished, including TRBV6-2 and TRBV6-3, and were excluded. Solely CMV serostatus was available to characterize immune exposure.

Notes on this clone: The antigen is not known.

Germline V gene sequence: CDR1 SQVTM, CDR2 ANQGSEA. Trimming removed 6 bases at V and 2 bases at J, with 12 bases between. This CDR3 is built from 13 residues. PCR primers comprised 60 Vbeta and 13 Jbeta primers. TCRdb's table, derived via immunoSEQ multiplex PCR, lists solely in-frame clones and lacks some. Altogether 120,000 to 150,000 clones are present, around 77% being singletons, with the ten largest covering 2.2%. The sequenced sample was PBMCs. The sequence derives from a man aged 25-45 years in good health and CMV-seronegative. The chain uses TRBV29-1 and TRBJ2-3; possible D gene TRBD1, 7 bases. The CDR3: CSVRGQYTDTQYF. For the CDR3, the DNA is TGCAGCGTGCGGGGACAGTACACAGATACGCAGTATTTT.